This TCR beta chain was sequenced during a study of blood T cell repertoires in COVID-19. For the study at large: Donors in the United States, Italy and Spain gave samples during acute or convalescent COVID-19. T cells, B-cell-depleted T cells, or PBMCs provided the cDNA or gDNA that served as material.

Original data processing: Reference gene primer amplification gave nucleated cell count estimates. Generated by immunoSEQ multiplex PCR, the TCRdb table keeps only in-frame clones and is missing some. The D gene and trimming were derived from the DNA, and the V and J assignments and clone size from that table. The sample contains approximately 220,000 clones, approximately 86% of which appear only once. The CDR3 length is 15 residues. Germline-derived CDR1 and CDR2 are MNHEY and SVGAGI. With 6 bases removed from V and 7 bases from J, the gap between germline ends came to 21 bases. The chain couples TRBV6-5 to TRBJ2-5; D is possibly TRBD1 (6 bases). Sequenced sample: peripheral blood. The origin of this receptor is a man between 35 and 55 years old with acute or convalescent COVID-19. CDR3 nucleotide sequence: TGTGCCAGCAGCATCCAAGGGGGTAGTGCAGGGACCCAGTACTTC. It yields the protein CASSIQGGSAGTQYF.